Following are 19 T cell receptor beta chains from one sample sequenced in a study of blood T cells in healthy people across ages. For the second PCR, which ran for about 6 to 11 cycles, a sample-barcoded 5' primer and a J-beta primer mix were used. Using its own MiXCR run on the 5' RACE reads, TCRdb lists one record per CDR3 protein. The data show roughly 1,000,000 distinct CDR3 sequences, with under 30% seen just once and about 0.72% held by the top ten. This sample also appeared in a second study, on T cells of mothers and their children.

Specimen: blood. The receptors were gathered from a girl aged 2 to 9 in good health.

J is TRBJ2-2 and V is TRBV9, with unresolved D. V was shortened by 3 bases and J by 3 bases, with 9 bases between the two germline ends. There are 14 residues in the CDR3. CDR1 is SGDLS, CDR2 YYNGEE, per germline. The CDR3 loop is CASSDPRYTGELFF. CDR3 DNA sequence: TGTGCCAGCAGCGACCCCAGGTACACCGGGGAGCTGTTTTTT.

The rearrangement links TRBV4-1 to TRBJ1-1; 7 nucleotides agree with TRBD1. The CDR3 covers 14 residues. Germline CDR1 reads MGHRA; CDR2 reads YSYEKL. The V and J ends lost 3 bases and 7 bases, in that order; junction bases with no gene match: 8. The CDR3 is CASSQGQSGVEAFF. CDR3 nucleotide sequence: TGCGCCAGCAGCCAGGGACAGTCCGGGGTTGAAGCTTTCTTT.

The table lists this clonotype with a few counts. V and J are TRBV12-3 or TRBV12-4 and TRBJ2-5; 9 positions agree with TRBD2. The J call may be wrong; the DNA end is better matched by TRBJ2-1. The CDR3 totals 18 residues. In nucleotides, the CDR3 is TGTGCCAGCCAGGACCCGGGGGCGCTAGCGGGGTTCTACAATGAGCAGTTCTTC. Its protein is CASQDPGALAGFYNEQFF.

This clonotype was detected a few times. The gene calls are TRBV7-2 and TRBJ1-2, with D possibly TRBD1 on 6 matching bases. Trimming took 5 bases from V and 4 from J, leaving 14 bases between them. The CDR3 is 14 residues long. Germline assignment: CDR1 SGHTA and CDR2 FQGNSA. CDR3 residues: CASSRTTGIYGYTF. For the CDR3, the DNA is TGTGCCAGCAGCCGGACTACAGGGATCTATGGCTACACCTTC.

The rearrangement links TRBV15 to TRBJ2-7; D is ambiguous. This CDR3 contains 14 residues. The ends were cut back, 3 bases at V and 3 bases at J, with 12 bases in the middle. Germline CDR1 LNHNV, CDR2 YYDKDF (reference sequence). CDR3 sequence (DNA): TGTGCCACCAGCAGCCTTCAGACCAACTACGAGCAGTACTTC. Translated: CATSSLQTNYEQYF.

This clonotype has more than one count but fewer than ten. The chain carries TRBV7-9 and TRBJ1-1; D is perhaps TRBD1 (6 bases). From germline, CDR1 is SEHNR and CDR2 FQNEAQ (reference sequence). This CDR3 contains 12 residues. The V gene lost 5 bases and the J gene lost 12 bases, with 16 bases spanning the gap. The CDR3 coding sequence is TGTGCCAGCAGCCTCACAGGGAAAGAAACTTTCTTT. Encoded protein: CASSLTGKETFF.

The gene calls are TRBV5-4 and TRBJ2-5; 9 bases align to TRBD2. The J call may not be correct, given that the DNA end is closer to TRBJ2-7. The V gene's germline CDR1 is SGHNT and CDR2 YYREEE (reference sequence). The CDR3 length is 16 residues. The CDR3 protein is CASSSRIERGDSEQYF. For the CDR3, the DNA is TGTGCCAGCAGCTCCCGGATCGAGCGGGGGGATTCCGAGCAGTACTTC.

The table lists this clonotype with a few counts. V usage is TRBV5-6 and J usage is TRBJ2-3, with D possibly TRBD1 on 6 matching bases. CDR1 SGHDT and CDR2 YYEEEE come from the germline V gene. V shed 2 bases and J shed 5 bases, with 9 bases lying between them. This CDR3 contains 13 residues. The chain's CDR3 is CASSFGGKDTQYF. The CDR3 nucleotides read TGTGCCAGCAGCTTTGGGGGCAAAGATACGCAGTATTTT.

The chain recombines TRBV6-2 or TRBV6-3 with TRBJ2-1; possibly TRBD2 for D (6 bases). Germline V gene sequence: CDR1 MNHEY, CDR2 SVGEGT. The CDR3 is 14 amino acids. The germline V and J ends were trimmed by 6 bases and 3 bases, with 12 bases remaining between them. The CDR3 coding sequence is TGTGCCAGCAGCCCCACTAGCAACTACAATGAGCAGTTCTTC. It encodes CASSPTSNYNEQFF.

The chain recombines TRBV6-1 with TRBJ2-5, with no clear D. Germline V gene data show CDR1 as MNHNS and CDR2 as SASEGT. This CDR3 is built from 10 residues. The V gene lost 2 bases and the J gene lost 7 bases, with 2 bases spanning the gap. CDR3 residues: CASSEMTQYF. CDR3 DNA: TGTGCCAGCAGTGAAATGACCCAGTACTTC.

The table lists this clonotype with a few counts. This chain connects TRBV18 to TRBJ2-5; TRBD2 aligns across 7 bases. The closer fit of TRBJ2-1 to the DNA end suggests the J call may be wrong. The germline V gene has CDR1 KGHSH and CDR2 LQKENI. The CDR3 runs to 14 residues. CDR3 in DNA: TGTGCCAGCTCACGTGGGAGGGAAGAAGGTGAGCAGTTCTTC. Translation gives CASSRGREEGEQFF.

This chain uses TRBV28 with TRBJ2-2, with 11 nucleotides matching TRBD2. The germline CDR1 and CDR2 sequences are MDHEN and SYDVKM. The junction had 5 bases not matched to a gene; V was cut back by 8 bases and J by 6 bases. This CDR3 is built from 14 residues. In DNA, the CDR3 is TGTGCCAGCCGTAGCGGGGGGGGCGCCGGGGAGCTGTTTTTT. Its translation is CASRSGGGAGELFF.

The CDR3 DNA is TGCAGTGCTCAGGCGAACACCGGGGAGCTGTTTTTT. It encodes CSAQANTGELFF. The chain combines TRBV20-1 with TRBJ2-2; D gene unclear. Between the trimmed V and J ends, which lost 5 bases and 0 bases, there was a span of 4 bases. The CDR3 covers 12 residues. CDR1 and CDR2 (germline): DFQATT, SNEGSKA (reference sequence).

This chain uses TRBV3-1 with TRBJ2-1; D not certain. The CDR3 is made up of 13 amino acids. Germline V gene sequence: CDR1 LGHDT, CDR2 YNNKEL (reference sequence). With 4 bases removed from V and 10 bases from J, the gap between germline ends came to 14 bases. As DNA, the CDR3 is TGTGCCAGCAGCCGCCTTGAGTCCTCAGAGCAGTTCTTC. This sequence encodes CASSRLESSEQFF.

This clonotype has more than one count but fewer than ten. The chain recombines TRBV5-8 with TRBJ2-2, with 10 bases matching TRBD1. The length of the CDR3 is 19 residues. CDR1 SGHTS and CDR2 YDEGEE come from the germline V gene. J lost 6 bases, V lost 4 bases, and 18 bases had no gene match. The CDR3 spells CASSEPGDRGFWPSGELFF. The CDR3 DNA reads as TGTGCCAGCAGCGAGCCCGGGGACAGGGGTTTTTGGCCGTCCGGGGAGCTGTTTTTT. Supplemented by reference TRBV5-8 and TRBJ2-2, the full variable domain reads EAGVTQSPTHLIKTRGQQATLRCSPISGHTSVYWYQQALGLGLQFLLWYDEGEERNRGNFPPRFSGRQFPNYSSELNVNALELEDSALYLCASSEPGDRGFWPSGELFFGEGSRLTVL.

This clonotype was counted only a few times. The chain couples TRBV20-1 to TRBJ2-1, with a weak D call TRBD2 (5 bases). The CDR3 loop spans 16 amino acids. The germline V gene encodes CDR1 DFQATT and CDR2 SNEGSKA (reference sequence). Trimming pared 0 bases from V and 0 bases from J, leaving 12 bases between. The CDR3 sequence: CSARDTSGSSYNEQFF. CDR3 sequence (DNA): TGCAGTGCTAGAGATACCAGCGGAAGCTCCTACAATGAGCAGTTCTTC.

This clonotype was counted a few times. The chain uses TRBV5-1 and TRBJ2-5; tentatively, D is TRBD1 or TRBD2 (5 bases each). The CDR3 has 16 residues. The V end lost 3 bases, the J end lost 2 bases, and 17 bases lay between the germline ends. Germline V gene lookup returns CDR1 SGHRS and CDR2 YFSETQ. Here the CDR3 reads CASSSGWGGGQETQYF. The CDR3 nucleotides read TGCGCCAGCAGCTCCGGCTGGGGTGGGGGACAAGAGACCCAGTACTTC.

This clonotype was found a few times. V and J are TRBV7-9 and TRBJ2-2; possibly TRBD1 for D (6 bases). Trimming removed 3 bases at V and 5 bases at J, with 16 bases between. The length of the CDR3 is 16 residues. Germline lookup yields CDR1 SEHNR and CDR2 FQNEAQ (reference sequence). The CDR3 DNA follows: TGTGCCAGCAGCTTCCTTCCCGAAACAGGGACCGGGGAGCTGTTTTTT. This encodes CASSFLPETGTGELFF.

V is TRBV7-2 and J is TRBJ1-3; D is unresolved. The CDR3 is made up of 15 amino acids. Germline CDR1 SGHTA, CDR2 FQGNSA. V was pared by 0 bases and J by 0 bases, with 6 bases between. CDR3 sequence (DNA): TGTGCCAGCAGCTTAGCGGTAAACTCTGGAAACACCATATATTTT. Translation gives CASSLAVNSGNTIYF.